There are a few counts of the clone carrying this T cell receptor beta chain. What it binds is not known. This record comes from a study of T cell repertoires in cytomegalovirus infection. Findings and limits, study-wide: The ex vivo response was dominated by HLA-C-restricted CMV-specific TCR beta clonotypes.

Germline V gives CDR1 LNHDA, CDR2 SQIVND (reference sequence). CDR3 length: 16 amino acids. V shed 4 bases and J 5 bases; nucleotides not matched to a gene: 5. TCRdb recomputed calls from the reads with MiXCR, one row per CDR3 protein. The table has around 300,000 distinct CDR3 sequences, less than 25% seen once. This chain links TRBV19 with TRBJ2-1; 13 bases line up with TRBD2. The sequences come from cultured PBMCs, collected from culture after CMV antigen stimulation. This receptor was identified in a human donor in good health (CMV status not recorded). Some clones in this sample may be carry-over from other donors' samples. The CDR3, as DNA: TGTGCCAGTAGTAAGGCGGGGACTAGCGGGGACAATGAGCAGTTCTTC. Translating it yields CASSKAGTSGDNEQFF. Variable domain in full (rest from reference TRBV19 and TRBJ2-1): DGGITQSPKYLFRKEGQNVTLSCEQNLNHDAMYWYRQDPGQGLRLIYYSQIVNDFQKGDIAEGYSVSREKKESFPLTVTSAQKNPTAFYLCASSKAGTSGDNEQFFGPGTRLTVL.